This paragraph reports one T cell receptor beta chain. The sample originates from a study of CD8 T cells in Susac syndrome. Trimming stripped 0 bases from V and 4 bases from J, with 12 bases between. This CDR3 comprises 15 residues. The germline V gene encodes CDR1 MNHEY and CDR2 SVGAGI. Negative isolation yielded CD8+ and CD4+ T cells; FACS enriched TEMRA cells. An input of about 0.5 to 1 ug of RNA was subjected to reverse transcription using random hexamers. TCRdb processed the immunoSEQ multiplex PCR reads anew with MiXCR; each CDR3 protein has one entry. Of about 52,000 distinct CDR3 sequences in the sample, 93% are singletons; the top ten hold roughly 0.5%.

The material sequenced was CD8+ T cells from PBMCs. The TCR sequence derives from a human donor with multiple sclerosis. The chain links TRBV6-5 to TRBJ1-2, with D hard to call. Written as DNA, the CDR3 is TGTGCCAGCAGTTACTCGGTGGAGACCAGCTATGGCTACACCTTC. The encoded protein is CASSYSVETSYGYTF.